This TCR beta chain was sequenced during a study of blood T cells in healthy people across ages. About the study: Per every two T cells, about one barcoded beta molecule was captured by template switching. Findings and caveats of the study: Per-million-T-cell TCR beta diversity fell roughly linearly with age. With naive T cell percentage, TCR beta diversity showed a strong correlation.

For the second PCR, which ran for about 6 to 11 cycles, a sample-barcoded 5' primer and a J-beta primer mix were used. TCRdb redid the calling of the 5' RACE reads with MiXCR, one entry per CDR3 protein. Of roughly 700,000 distinct CDR3 sequences in the sample, over 45% were seen once. Looked up from germline, CDR1 is SGHRS and CDR2 is YFSETQ. V lost 6 bases and J lost 3, with 19 bases in between. This CDR3 has 15 amino acids. About this clonotype itself: Its antigen is currently unknown.

This receptor was identified in an older woman in good health. Material for sequencing was blood. The J gene is TRBJ2-7, the V gene TRBV5-1; D perhaps matches TRBD1 (6 bases). As DNA, the CDR3 is TGCGCCAGCACCTTAGGGGGAAAGACTGTCTACGAGCAGTACTTC. This codes for CASTLGGKTVYEQYF.